This entry lists 13 T cell receptor beta chains sequenced from one sample in a study of OX40 agonist ivuxolimab in advanced cancers. The protocol used for the library was the immunoSEQ multiplex PCR assay. Here the immuneACCESS table is served through TCRdb, limited to in-frame sequences with V and J called. Missing clones are a known gap in these copies; in checked studies unresolved V genes cover under half, and the rest lacks a known reason. The sample includes 75,000 to 100,000 clones, with roughly four fifths observed a single time. The top ten hold approximately 5% of the sample. Here the sequenced sample was CD4+ or CD8+ T cells sorted from blood, taken in a trial of the OX40 agonist ivuxolimab. These receptors came from an adult with an advanced solid tumor such as melanoma, head and neck, liver or kidney cancer.

This clone was detected only once. This chain connects TRBV7-9 to TRBJ2-3; TRBD1 matches 8 bases. Germline V gene lookup returns CDR1 SEHNR and CDR2 FQNEAQ (reference sequence). This CDR3 region has 15 residues. V lost 6 bases to trimming and J lost 4 bases; unmatched junction nucleotides: 9. The CDR3: CASSPGQVPADTQYF. In DNA, the CDR3 is TGTGCCAGCAGTCCGGGACAGGTTCCCGCAGATACGCAGTATTTT.

The chain carries TRBV29-1 and TRBJ1-2, with unresolved D. CDR3 length equals 12 residues. Trimming cost V 4 bases and J 6 bases, with 12 bases left between them. Germline lookup yields CDR1 SQVTM and CDR2 ANQGSEA. The CDR3 sequence is CSVGDRGNGYTF. DNA for the CDR3: TGCAGCGTTGGGGATCGAGGGAATGGCTACACCTTC.

This sequence joins TRBV5-6 and TRBJ2-1, with 8 positions matching TRBD2. Trimming cost V 0 bases and J 4 bases; bases outside gene matches: 6. Germline V gene sequence: CDR1 SGHDT, CDR2 YYEEEE. The CDR3 extends over 16 amino acids. CDR3 DNA sequence: TGTGCCAGCAGCTTGGCCCGGGCTAGCGGGTACAATGAGCAGTTCTTC. Protein product: CASSLARASGYNEQFF.

The chain employs TRBV7-2 and TRBJ2-7; D is perhaps TRBD1 or TRBD2 (5 bases each). The CDR3 runs to 13 residues. Trimming took off 5 bases at V and 0 bases at J, with 8 bases between the two ends. Germline loops: CDR1 SGHTA, CDR2 FQGNSA. CDR3 DNA sequence: TGTGCCAGCAGCGGAGGACACTCCTACGAGCAGTACTTC. This sequence encodes CASSGGHSYEQYF.

This clone was detected only once. The V gene is TRBV27, the J gene TRBJ1-2, with 8 bases that match TRBD1. Per the germline V gene, CDR1 is MNHEY and CDR2 is SMNVEV (reference sequence). V gave up 0 bases and J gave up 2 bases; unmatched junction bases: 8. The CDR3 runs to 17 residues. CDR3 region: CASSLSGQGAANYGYTF. In nucleotides, the CDR3 is TGTGCCAGCAGTTTATCGGGGCAGGGGGCCGCCAACTATGGCTACACCTTC.

As concerns this clone: This sample includes further DNA sequences coding for the same CDR3. This chain connects TRBV5-6 to TRBJ2-7; D ambiguous. Per the germline V gene, CDR1 is SGHDT and CDR2 is YYEEEE. The V end lost 4 bases, the J end lost 4 bases, and 6 bases lay between the germline ends. The CDR3 is 11 residues long. The CDR3 sequence is CASSLQYEQYF. The DNA for the CDR3 is TGTGCCAGCAGCCTTCAGTACGAGCAGTACTTC. Drawing the rest from reference TRBV5-6 and TRBJ2-7, the complete variable domain is DAGVTQSPTHLIKTRGQQVTLRCSPKSGHDTVSWYQQALGQGPQFIFQYYEEEERQRGNFPDRFSGHQFPNYSSELNVNALLLGDSALYLCASSLQYEQYFGPGTRLTVT.

The rearrangement links TRBV2 to TRBJ2-2; 8 nucleotides align to TRBD1. V gave up 5 bases and J gave up 4 bases; unmatched junction bases: 6. CDR3 length: 15 residues. Germline V gene sequence: CDR1 SNHLY, CDR2 FYNNEI. Here the CDR3 reads CASSPDRVGTGELFF. CDR3 coding DNA: TGTGCCAGCAGTCCGGACAGGGTGGGCACCGGGGAGCTGTTTTTT.

The chain has TRBV7-2 and TRBJ1-5; D is uncertain. Germline CDR1 is SGHTA and CDR2 is FQGNSA. The germline V and J ends were trimmed by 2 bases and 0 bases, with 8 bases remaining between them. The CDR3 is 15 residues long. The CDR3 protein is CASSLWEGSNQPQHF. The CDR3 region has the DNA TGTGCCAGCAGCTTATGGGAGGGTAGCAATCAGCCCCAGCATTTT.

This clone appeared a single time. The chain carries TRBV6-5 and TRBJ1-1; the D is unclear. Germline V gene lookup returns CDR1 MNHEY and CDR2 SVGAGI. V lost 0 bases and J lost 0, with 8 bases in between. The CDR3 consists of 15 residues. This chain's CDR3 is CASSYSEYLNTEAFF. CDR3 in DNA: TGTGCCAGCAGTTACTCGGAGTACTTGAACACTGAAGCTTTCTTT.

This chain links TRBV28 with TRBJ1-2; no firm D call. CDR1 and CDR2 from the germline V gene are MDHEN and SYDVKM. The CDR3 is 15 amino acids. V shed 1 base and J shed 0 bases, with 9 bases lying between them. CDR3 DNA: TGTGCCAGCAGTTTATCGACACTTTCTAACTATGGCTACACCTTC. This encodes CASSLSTLSNYGYTF.

The chain links TRBV21-1 to TRBJ1-3. TRBV21-1 is an annotated pseudogene. The CDR3 loop spans 14 amino acids. The CDR3 sequence is CASIGPHSGNTIYF. As DNA, the CDR3 is TGTGCCAGCATCGGACCGCACTCTGGAAACACCATATATTTT.

Only one count was recorded for this clone. The chain employs TRBV15 and TRBJ2-7; 8 nucleotides match TRBD1. The CDR3 has 14 residues. With V trimmed by 4 bases and J by 2 bases, 4 bases remained unmatched. CDR1 is LNHNV, CDR2 YYDKDF, per germline (reference sequence). The CDR3 loop is CATSTRTGPYEQYF. CDR3 DNA: TGTGCCACCAGCACCAGGACAGGGCCCTACGAGCAGTACTTC.

The chain links TRBV28 to TRBJ2-1; 10 bases line up with TRBD1. The CDR3 consists of 16 residues. Looked up from germline, CDR1 is MDHEN and CDR2 is SYDVKM. V was clipped by 4 bases and J by 3 bases; unmatched bases: 6. CDR3 in DNA: TGTGCCAGCAGTTCCCGGGGACAGGGGCACTACAATGAGCAGTTCTTC. Encoded protein: CASSSRGQGHYNEQFF. Looking up the rest from reference TRBV28 and TRBJ2-1 gives the full variable domain: DVKVTQSSRYLVKRTGEKVFLECVQDMDHENMFWYRQDPGLGLRLIYFSYDVKMKEKGDIPEGYSVSREKKERFSLILESASTNQTSMYLCASSSRGQGHYNEQFFGPGTRLTVL.